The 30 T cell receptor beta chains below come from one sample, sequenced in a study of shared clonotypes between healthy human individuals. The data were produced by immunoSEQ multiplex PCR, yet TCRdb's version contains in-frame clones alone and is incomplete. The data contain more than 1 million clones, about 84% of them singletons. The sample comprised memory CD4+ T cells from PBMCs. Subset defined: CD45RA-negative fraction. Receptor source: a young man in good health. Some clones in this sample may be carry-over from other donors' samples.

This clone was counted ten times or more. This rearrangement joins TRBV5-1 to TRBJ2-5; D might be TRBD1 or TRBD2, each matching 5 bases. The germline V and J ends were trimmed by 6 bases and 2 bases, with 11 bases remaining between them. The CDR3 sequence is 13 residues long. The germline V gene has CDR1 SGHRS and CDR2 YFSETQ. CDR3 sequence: CASTRDPQETQYF. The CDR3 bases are TGCGCCAGCACCCGGGACCCTCAAGAGACCCAGTACTTC.

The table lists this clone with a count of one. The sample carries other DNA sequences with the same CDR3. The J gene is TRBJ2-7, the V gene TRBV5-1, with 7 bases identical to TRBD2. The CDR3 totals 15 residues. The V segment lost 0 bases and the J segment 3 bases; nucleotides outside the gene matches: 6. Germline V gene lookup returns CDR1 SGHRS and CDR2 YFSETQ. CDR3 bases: TGCGCCAGCAGCTTGGTGGCTAGCGGAGACTACGAGCAGTACTTC. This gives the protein CASSLVASGDYEQYF.

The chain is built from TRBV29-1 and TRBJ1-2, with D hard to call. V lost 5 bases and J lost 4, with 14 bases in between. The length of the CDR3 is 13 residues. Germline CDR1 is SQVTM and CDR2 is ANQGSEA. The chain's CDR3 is CSVLPDQVYGYTF. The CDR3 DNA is TGCAGCGTTCTGCCGGACCAAGTCTATGGCTACACCTTC.

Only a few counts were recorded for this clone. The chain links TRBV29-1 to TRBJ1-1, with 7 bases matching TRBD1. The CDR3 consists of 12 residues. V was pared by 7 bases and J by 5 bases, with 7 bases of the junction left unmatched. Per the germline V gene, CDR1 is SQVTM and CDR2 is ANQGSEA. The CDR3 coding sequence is TGCAGCGCCCGACAGGGAAGAACTGAAGCTTTCTTT. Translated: CSARQGRTEAFF.

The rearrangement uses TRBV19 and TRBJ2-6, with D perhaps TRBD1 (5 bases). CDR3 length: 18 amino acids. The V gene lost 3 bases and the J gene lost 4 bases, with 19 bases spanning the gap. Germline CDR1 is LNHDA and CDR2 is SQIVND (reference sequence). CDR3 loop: CASSMPQGPWIGANVLTF. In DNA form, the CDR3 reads TGTGCCAGTAGTATGCCTCAGGGCCCCTGGATCGGGGCCAACGTCCTGACTTTC.

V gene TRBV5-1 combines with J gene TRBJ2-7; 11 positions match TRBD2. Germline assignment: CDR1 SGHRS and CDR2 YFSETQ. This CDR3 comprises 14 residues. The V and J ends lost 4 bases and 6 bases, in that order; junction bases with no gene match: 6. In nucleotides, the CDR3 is TGCGCCAGCAGCCCTCGACTAGCGGGGATCGAGCAGTACTTC. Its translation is CASSPRLAGIEQYF.

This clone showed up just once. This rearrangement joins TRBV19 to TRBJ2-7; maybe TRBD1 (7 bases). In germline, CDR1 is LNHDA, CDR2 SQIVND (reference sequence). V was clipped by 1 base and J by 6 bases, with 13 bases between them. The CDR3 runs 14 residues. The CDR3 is CASSIGQGGIEQYF. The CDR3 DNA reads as TGTGCCAGTAGTATAGGACAGGGAGGAATCGAGCAGTACTTC.

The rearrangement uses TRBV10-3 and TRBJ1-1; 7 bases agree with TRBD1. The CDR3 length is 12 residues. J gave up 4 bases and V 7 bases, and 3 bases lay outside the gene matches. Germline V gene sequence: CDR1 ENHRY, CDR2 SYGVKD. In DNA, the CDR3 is TGTGCCATCAATCCAGGGGGCACTGAAGCTTTCTTT. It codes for CAINPGGTEAFF.

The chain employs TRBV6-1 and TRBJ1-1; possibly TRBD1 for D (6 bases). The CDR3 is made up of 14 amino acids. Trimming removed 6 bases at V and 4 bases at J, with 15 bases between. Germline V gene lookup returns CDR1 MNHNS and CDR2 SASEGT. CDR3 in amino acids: CASRGPGAGTEAFF. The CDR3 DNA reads TGTGCCAGCAGGGGCCCAGGGGCGGGCACTGAAGCTTTCTTT.

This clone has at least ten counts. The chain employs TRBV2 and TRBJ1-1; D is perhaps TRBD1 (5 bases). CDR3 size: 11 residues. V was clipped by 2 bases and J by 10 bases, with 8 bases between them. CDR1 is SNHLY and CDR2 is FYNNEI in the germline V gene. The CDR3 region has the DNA TGTGCCAGCAGTGAATGGGGCGGAGCTTTCTTT. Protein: CASSEWGGAFF.

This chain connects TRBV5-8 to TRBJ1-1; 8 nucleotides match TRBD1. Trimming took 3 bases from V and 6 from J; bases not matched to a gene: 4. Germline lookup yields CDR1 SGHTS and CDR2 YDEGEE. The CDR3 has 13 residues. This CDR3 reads CASSSQTGAEAFF. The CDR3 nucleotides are TGTGCCAGCAGCTCCCAGACAGGGGCTGAAGCTTTCTTT.

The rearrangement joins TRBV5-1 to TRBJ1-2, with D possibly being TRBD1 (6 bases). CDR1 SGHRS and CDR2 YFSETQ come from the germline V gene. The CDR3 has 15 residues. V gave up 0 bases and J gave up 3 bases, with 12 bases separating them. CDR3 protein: CASSLDQGRDYGYTF. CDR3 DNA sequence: TGCGCCAGCAGCTTGGACCAGGGGCGCGACTATGGCTACACCTTC.

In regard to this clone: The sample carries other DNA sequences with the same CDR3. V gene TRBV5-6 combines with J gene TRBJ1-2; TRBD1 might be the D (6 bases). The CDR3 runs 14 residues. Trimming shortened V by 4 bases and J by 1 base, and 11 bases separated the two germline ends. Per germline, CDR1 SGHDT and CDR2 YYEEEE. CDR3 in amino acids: CASSPRGGNYGYTF. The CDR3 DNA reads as TGTGCCAGCAGCCCAAGAGGGGGTAACTATGGCTACACCTTC.

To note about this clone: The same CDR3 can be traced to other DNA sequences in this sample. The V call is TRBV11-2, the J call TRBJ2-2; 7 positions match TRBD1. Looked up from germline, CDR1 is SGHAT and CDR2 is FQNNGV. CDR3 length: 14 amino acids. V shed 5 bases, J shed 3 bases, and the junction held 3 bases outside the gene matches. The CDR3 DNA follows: TGTGCCAGCAGCCTTCAGGGGGACACCGGGGAGCTGTTTTTT. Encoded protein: CASSLQGDTGELFF.

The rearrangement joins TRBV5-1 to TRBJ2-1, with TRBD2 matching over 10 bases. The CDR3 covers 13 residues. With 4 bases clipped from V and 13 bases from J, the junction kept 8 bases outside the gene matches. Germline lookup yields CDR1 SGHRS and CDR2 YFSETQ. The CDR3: CASSPPGLASQFF. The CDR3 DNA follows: TGCGCCAGCAGCCCACCGGGACTAGCGTCTCAGTTCTTC.

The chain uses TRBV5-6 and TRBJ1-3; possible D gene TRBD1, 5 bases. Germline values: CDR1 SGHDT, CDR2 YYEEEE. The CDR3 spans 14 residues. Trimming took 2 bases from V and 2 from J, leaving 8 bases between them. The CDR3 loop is CASSFRGAGNTIYF. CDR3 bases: TGTGCCAGCAGCTTTAGGGGCGCTGGAAACACCATATATTTT. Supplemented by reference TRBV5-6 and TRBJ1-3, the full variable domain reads DAGVTQSPTHLIKTRGQQVTLRCSPKSGHDTVSWYQQALGQGPQFIFQYYEEEERQRGNFPDRFSGHQFPNYSSELNVNALLLGDSALYLCASSFRGAGNTIYFGEGSWLTVV.

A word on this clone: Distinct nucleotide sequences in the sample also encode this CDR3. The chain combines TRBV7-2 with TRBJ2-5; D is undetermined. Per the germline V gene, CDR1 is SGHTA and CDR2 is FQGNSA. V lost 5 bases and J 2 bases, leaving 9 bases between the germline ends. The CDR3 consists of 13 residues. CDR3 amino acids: CASSPPSQETQYF. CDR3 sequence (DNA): TGTGCCAGCAGCCCCCCGTCGCAAGAGACCCAGTACTTC.

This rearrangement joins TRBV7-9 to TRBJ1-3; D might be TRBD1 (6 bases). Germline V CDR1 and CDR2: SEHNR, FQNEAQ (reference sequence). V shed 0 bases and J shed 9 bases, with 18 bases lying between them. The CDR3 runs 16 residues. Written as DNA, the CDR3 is TGTGCCAGCAGCTTAGCGCCTCGACAGGCTGTTAGCACCATATATTTT. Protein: CASSLAPRQAVSTIYF.

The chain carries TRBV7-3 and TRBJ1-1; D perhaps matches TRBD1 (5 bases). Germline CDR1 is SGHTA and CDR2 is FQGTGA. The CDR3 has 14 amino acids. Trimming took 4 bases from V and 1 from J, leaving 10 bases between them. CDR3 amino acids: CASSSGPRNTEAFF. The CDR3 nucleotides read TGTGCCAGCAGCTCGGGACCTAGGAACACTGAAGCTTTCTTT.

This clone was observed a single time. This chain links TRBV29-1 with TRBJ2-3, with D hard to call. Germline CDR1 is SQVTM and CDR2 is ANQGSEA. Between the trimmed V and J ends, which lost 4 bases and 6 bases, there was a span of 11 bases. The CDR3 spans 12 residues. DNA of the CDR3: TGCAGCGTTGCCCCCGGTGTGGATACGCAGTATTTT. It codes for CSVAPGVDTQYF.

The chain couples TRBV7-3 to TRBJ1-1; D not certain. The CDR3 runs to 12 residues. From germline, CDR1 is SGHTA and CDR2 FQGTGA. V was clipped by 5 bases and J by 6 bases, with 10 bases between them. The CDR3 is CASSPATSEAFF. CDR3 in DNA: TGTGCCAGCAGCCCCGCAACCTCTGAAGCTTTCTTT.

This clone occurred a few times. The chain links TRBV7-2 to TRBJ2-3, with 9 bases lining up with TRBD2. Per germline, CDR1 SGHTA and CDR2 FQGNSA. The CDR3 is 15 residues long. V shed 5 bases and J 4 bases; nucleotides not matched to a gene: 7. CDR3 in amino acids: CASSGWTSVSDTQYF. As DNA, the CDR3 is TGTGCCAGCAGCGGATGGACTAGCGTTTCAGATACGCAGTATTTT.

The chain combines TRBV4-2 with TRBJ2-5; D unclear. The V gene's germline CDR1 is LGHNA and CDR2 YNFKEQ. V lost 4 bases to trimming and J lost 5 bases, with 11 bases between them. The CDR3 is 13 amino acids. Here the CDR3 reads CASSPPDPETQYF. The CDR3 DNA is TGTGCCAGCAGCCCTCCGGACCCGGAGACCCAGTACTTC.

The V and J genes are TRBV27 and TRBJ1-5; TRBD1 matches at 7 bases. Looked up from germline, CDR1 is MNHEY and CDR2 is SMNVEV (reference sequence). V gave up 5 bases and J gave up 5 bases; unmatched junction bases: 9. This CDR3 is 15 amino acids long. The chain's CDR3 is CASSPGTGVDQPQHF. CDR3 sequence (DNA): TGTGCCAGCAGTCCGGGAACAGGGGTGGATCAGCCCCAGCATTTT.

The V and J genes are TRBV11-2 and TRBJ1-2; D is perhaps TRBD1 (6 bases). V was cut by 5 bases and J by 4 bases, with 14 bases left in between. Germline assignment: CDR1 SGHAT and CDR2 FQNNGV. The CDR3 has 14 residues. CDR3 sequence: CASSPPGQLYGYTF. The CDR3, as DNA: TGTGCCAGCAGCCCCCCGGGACAACTCTATGGCTACACCTTC.

Here the CDR3 DNA reads TGTGCCAGCAGCTTAGATCCACAGGGAGAGACCCAGTACTTC. Translated, it gives CASSLDPQGETQYF. V and J are TRBV11-2 and TRBJ2-5, with a tentative D call TRBD1 (6 bases). Per the germline V gene, CDR1 is SGHAT and CDR2 is FQNNGV. The V gene lost 0 bases and the J gene lost 4 bases, with 9 bases spanning the gap. The CDR3 has 14 residues.

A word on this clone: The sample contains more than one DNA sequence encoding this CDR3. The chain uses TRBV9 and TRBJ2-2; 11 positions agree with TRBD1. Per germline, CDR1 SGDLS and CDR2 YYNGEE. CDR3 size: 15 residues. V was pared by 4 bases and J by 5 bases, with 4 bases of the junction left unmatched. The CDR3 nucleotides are TGTGCCAGCAGCCCGGGGACAGGGGGGACCGGGGAGCTGTTTTTT. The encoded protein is CASSPGTGGTGELFF.

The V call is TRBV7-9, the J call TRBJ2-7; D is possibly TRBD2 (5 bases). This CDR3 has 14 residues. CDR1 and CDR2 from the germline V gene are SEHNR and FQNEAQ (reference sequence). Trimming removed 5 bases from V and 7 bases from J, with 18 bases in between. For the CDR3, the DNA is TGTGCCAGCAGCGCACAAAGCGGACCGGGGGAGCAGTACTTC. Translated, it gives CASSAQSGPGEQYF.

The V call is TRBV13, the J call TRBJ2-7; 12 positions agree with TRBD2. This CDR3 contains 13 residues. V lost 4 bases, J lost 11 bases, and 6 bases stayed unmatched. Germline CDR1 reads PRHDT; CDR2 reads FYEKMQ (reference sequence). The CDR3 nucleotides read TGTGCCAGCAGCTCGCGACTAGCGGGAGAGGAGTACTTC. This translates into CASSSRLAGEEYF.

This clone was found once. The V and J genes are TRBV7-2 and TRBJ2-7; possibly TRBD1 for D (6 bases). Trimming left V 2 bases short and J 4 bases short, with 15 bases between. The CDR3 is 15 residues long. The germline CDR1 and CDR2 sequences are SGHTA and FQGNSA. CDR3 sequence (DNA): TGTGCCAGCAGCTTAACTAGGACAGCGGAGTACGAGCAGTACTTC. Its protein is CASSLTRTAEYEQYF. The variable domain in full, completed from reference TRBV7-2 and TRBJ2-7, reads GAGVSQSPSNKVTEKGKDVELRCDPISGHTALYWYRQSLGQGLEFLIYFQGNSAPDKSGLPSDRFSAERTGGSVSTLTIQRTQQEDSAVYLCASSLTRTAEYEQYFGPGTRLTVT.